This T cell receptor (beta chain) appears in the sequencing data of a study of blood T cells in healthy people across ages (dated by TCRdb to the mid-2010s). Background for the entire study: In model experiments, roughly one uniquely barcoded TCR beta cDNA molecule per two T cells was captured by template switching. Using deep sequencing normalized with unique cDNA molecular identifiers, the study measured how TCR beta repertoire diversity changes with age. The donors were divided into four age groups: young (average about 15 years), middle-aged (roughly 40), aged (approximately 59) and long-lived (82). To avoid experimental bias, donors of different ages were spread randomly across the sequencing lanes. For two donors (one aged 18 to 29 and one aged 80 or older), the study analyzed two additional independent replicas of 1 million unique cDNA reads from the same blood draw.

The donors were 40 or so Caucasian individuals from Russia, aged 6 to 90 years, who were systemically healthy. Each donor gave about 9.7 milliliters of peripheral blood, drawn into EDTA-treated Vacutainer tubes. PBMCs were isolated by Ficoll-Paque density-gradient centrifugation, with at least 6.5 million obtained per sample. Total RNA was extracted from PBMCs with Trizol reagent, with at least 6 micrograms obtained per sample. For every donor, flow cytometry on a PBMC aliquot measured the percentage of naive CD45RAhigh/CD27high T cells. On this clonotype itself: Its antigen remains undetermined. No much larger clone exists at a distance of one base, and base qualities are not known.

Library preparation was by 5' RACE. TCRdb records Illumina HiSeq 2500 as the sequencer. A second PCR of about 6 to 11 cycles was performed with a sample-barcoded 5' primer and a J-beta primer mix. A unique molecular identifier was introduced onto each TCR beta cDNA molecule by a template-switch 5' adaptor carrying 12 random nucleotides. At least 2.5 million CDR3-containing paired-end reads were obtained from each sample. The Mint cDNA synthesis kit, primed by a TRBC-specific oligonucleotide, was used to synthesize first-strand cDNA from all RNA. Following uracil-DNA glycosylase treatment, all cDNA underwent a first 18-cycle PCR with the universal primers M1SS and BC2_uni_R. In the original analysis: Normalization of each sample was performed by random selection of 1 million high-quality reads, each carrying a distinct molecular identifier. Instead of being binned into consensus sequences, reads that shared molecular identifiers were thrown out. MiTCR, with a Q25 quality threshold and the strictest error-elimination algorithm, was used for CDR3 identification, clonotype clustering and error correction. A nonparametric unseen species model with Euler transformation was used to estimate lower-bound total TCR beta diversity. TCRdb handled the public reads itself, with Q25 trimming in fastp and clone calling in MiXCR, and kept productive beta chains. All rows with the same CDR3 protein become a single entry with the most common DNA and genes. These V and J calls originate from TCRdb's pipeline instead of the authors' own analysis. The sample records 850,000 to 1,300,000 distinct CDR3 sequences, around 43% of which are singletons. The ten largest clones capture 18% of the sample.

Broader findings and caveats from the paper: The CMV infection status of donors was not known, potentially confounding age-related changes in expanded clonotypes. Conclusive comparison of naive and antigen-experienced compartments was prevented by the profiling of bulk unsorted PBMCs. Estimates of total diversity based on one million sequenced T cells were considered lower bounds and underestimates. There was a strong correlation between observed TCR beta diversity and the percentage of naive T cells measured by flow cytometry. The long-lived group showed more naive CD4+ T cells, fewer expanded clones and increased TCR diversity than the aged group, suggesting age selection. As age increased, observed TCR beta diversity per million T cells dropped in a roughly linear way, and a significant reduction was already evident by age about 40.

This TCR was recovered from a woman aged 55-69 years in good health. Input material: blood.

CDR3 reads: CASSANSIRADTQYF. The DNA is as follows: TGTGCCAGCAGTGCTAACTCGATTAGGGCGGATACGCAGTATTTT. This sequence uses TRBV25-1 and TRBJ2-3, with the D gene call left open. Trimming costs V 4 bases and J 6 bases, and their ends lie 17 bases apart. For CDR1 and CDR2, the germline V gene lists MGHDK and SYGVNS. The CDR3 measures 15 amino acids from cysteine to phenylalanine. Just the 45-base CDR3 DNA is kept, in frame starting at base 1.